This is a list of T cell receptor beta chains from one sample in a study of T-cell memory formation after mild COVID-19. TCRdb redid the calling of the 5' RACE reads with MiXCR, one entry per CDR3 protein. The repertoire holds under 400,000 distinct CDR3 sequences, with under 30% as singletons. The specimen sequenced was PBMCs or a T cell subset sorted from them (not recorded which). Every receptor here comes from an adult woman who had mild COVID-19 (a few samples of this study predate the infection). Cell type and time point are not known. Both conserved end residues are part of each CDR3. The D gene is left open where the match is weak. Not every row has a clone size; where given, it reads once, few, many or a size class.

TRBV12-3/TRBV12-4,TRBJ1-5,few,15,-,CASSAGGNSNQPQHF,TGTGCCAGCAGCGCGGGAGGGAATAGCAATCAGCCCCAGCATTTT
TRBV14,TRBJ2-3,-,14,-,CASSQGPGSDTQYF,TGTGCCAGCAGCCAAGGACCGGGTTCAGATACGCAGTATTTT
TRBV6-6,TRBJ2-2,few,11,-,CASRGAGELFF,TGTGCCAGCAGAGGAGCCGGGGAGCTGTTTTTT
TRBV30,TRBJ2-5,-,13,-,CAWTPAGQETQYF,TGTGCCTGGACGCCGGCGGGACAAGAGACCCAGTACTTC
TRBV10-3,TRBJ1-3,few,11,-,CATFDGNTIYF,TGTGCCACATTTGATGGAAACACCATATATTTT
TRBV7-9,TRBJ2-7,few,14,-,CASRDREKPYEQYF,TGTGCCAGCAGGGACAGAGAAAAGCCCTACGAGCAGTACTTC
TRBV7-8,TRBJ1-1,-,16,TRBD1,CASRPPARGQNTEAFF,TGTGCCAGCAGACCACCGGCGAGGGGGCAGAACACTGAAGCTTTCTTT
TRBV10-3,TRBJ1-2,few,14,TRBD1,CAISPGTGNYGYTF,TGTGCCATCAGTCCCGGGACAGGGAACTATGGCTACACCTTC
TRBV5-1,TRBJ2-2,-,17,TRBD1,CASSLMYQGAGTGELFF,TGCGCCAGCAGCTTGATGTACCAGGGGGCAGGAACCGGGGAGCTGTTTTTT
TRBV5-1,TRBJ2-7,few,16,TRBD1,CASSLALGQGASEQYF,TGCGCCAGCAGCTTGGCCCTGGGACAGGGGGCGAGTGAGCAGTACTTC
TRBV11-2,TRBJ2-3,-,14,-,CASSQTPLADTQYF,TGTGCCAGCAGCCAAACCCCGCTGGCAGATACGCAGTATTTT
TRBV20-1,TRBJ1-2,once,12,-,CSASSGFDGYTF,TGCAGTGCCTCCTCAGGGTTCGATGGCTACACCTTC
TRBV6-5,TRBJ1-1,-,16,-,CASTTGPAGEHTEAFF,TGTGCCAGCACCACCGGACCCGCAGGGGAGCACACTGAAGCTTTCTTT
TRBV7-2,TRBJ2-3,-,12,-,CASSLSSNTQYF,TGTGCCAGCAGTTTATCGAGTAATACGCAGTATTTT
TRBV6-2/TRBV6-3,TRBJ1-1,-,14,TRBD1,CASSRDRGAAEAFF,TGTGCCAGCAGCCGGGACAGGGGAGCGGCTGAAGCTTTCTTT
TRBV3-1,TRBJ2-1,-,14,-,CASSQDRVLNEQFF,TGTGCCAGCAGCCAAGACAGGGTACTCAATGAGCAGTTCTTC
TRBV20-1,TRBJ2-1,few,16,TRBD1,CSARDRGDRVYNEQFF,TGCAGTGCTAGAGATCGAGGGGACAGGGTCTACAATGAGCAGTTCTTC
TRBV7-2,TRBJ2-2,few,17,TRBD2,CASSLSLAGGGTGELFF,TGTGCCAGCAGCCTATCTCTCGCGGGGGGTGGCACCGGGGAGCTGTTTTTT